Detailed here is one T cell receptor beta chain. The data derive from a study of T-cell reconstitution after alpha-beta-depleted transplantation in children. It was with unique molecular identifiers that the TCRbeta library was prepared. MiXCR, applied by TCRdb to the PCR reads, yields one record per CDR3 protein. In the table there are fewer than 95,000 distinct CDR3 sequences, 10% to 15% of which are singletons. V lost 5 bases, J lost 4 bases, and 5 bases stayed unmatched. CDR1 is SGHVS and CDR2 is FQNEAQ in the germline V gene. The CDR3 is 15 residues long. The starting material was PBMCs from the stem cell graft donor, obtained from the stem cell graft. The source is a human donor who donated a stem cell graft to a child with inherited bone marrow failure. The rearrangement joins TRBV7-8 to TRBJ2-1, with 10 bases lining up with TRBD1. This CDR3 is CASSPPGQGYNEQFF. The DNA for the CDR3 is TGTGCCAGCAGCCCACCGGGACAGGGGTACAATGAGCAGTTCTTC. The full variable domain, in which reference TRBV7-8 and TRBJ2-1 provide the parts outside the CDR3, is GAGVSQSPRYKVAKRGQDVALRCDPISGHVSLFWYQQALGQGPEFLTYFQNEAQLDKSGLPSDRFFAERPEGSVSTLKIQRTQQEDSAVYLCASSPPGQGYNEQFFGPGTRLTVL.